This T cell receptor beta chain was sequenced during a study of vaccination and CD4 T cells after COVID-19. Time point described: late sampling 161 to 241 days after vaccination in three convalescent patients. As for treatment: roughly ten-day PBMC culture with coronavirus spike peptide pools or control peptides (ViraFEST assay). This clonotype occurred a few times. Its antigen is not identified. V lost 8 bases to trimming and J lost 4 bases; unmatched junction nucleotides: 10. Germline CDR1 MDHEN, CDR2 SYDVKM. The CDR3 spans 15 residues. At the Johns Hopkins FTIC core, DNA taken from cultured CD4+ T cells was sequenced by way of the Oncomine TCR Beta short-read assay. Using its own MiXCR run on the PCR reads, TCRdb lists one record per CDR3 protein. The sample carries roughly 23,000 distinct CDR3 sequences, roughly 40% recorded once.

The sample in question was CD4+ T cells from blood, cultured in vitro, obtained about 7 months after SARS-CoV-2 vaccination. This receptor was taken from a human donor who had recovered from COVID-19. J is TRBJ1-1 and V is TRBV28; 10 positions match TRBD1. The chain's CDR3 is CASGRPGTGATEAFF. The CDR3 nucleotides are TGTGCCAGCGGTCGTCCCGGGACAGGGGCCACTGAAGCTTTCTTT.